These T cell receptor beta chains were read from a single sample in a study of T cells in localized non-small cell lung cancer. Method: immunoSEQ multiplex PCR; TCRdb's copy keeps in-frame clones and lacks some. The sample includes roughly 70,000 clones, 80% to 90% seen only once; the top ten take just over 20%. The sequenced sample was peripheral blood, obtained before any cancer treatment. The receptor set was obtained from a male donor at least 60 years old with stage III squamous cell lung carcinoma. The CDR3 runs from the conserved cysteine through the conserved F or W. Each record gives: D gene, J gene, clone size, V gene, CDR3 DNA, CDR3 protein. A D gene is named only where the DNA matches it firmly. Part of the rows lack a size; the others show once, few, many or a class for expanded clones.

. TRBJ1-1 . TRBV6-5 TGTGCCAGCAGTTACTCGGGTCTAACGCCTATTGAAGCTTTCTTT CASSYSGLTPIEAFF
. TRBJ2-7 . TRBV4-1 TGCGCCAGCAGCCAAGATAGTGACGGGGGGCGCTCCTACGAGCAGTACTTC CASSQDSDGGRSYEQYF
TRBD2 TRBJ2-1 . TRBV6-1 TGTGCCAGCAGTGAAGTCTTAATGTCGCTTAGCGGGGGGGCAAATGAGCAGTTCTTC CASSEVLMSLSGGANEQFF
TRBD1 TRBJ2-7 once TRBV5-8 TGTGCCAGCAGCCCCACAGGGGCGAAAGTCTATTTCTCCTACGAGCAGTACTTC CASSPTGAKVYFSYEQYF
. TRBJ1-6 . TRBV6-4 TGTGCCAGCAGTGACAGACAGCCCACCCCCTCCTATAATTCACCCCTCCACTTT CASSDRQPTPSYNSPLHF
. TRBJ1-1 . TRBV11-2 TGTGCCAGCAGCTTAGAAGGTAGTGAAGCTTTCTTT CASSLEGSEAFF
TRBD1 TRBJ1-2 . TRBV20-1 TGCAGTGCGCCGATAGGGGGCGGCTACACCTTC CSAPIGGGYTF
. TRBJ1-1 . TRBV5-4 TGTGCCAGCAGCGCGGGTTTTGAAGCTTTCTTT CASSAGFEAFF
. TRBJ2-3 . TRBV6-5 TGTGCCAGCAGTAATGGGCAGGGCACAGATACGCAGTATTTT CASSNGQGTDTQYF
. TRBJ1-2 . TRBV7-2 TGTGCCAGCAGCTTAGATCGGGTTGGCTACACCTTC CASSLDRVGYTF
. TRBJ1-6 few TRBV14 TGTGCCAGCAGCCAAGATATCGCGACACGCGGACCCCTCCACTTT CASSQDIATRGPLHF
. TRBJ1-5 . TRBV6-6 TGTGCCAGCAGATCCAACAGGGATCAGCCCCAGCATTTT CASRSNRDQPQHF
. TRBJ1-1 . TRBV19 TGTGCCAGTAGTATTAGACAGGCGATGAACACTGAAGCTTTCTTT CASSIRQAMNTEAFF
. TRBJ1-5 . TRBV5-5 TGTGCCAGCAGCTTGGCCGGGACCCTGGGCAATCAGCCCCAGCATTTT CASSLAGTLGNQPQHF
TRBD1 TRBJ1-2 . TRBV19 TGTGCCAGTAGTATCCTGGACAGGGGGGTCTATGGCTACACCTTC CASSILDRGVYGYTF
TRBD2 TRBJ2-5 . TRBV13 TGTGCCAGCAGCTTAGGCCTAGCGGGGGGGCCTCAAGAGACCCAGTACTTC CASSLGLAGGPQETQYF
. TRBJ1-1 . TRBV19 TGTGCCAGTAGTATAGTCGGCAGGGGCGTCGCGGGGAGCACTGAAGCTTTCTTT CASSIVGRGVAGSTEAFF
TRBD1 TRBJ2-1 . TRBV9 TGTGCCAGCACATCGACAGGGCTAAATGAGCAGTTCTTC CASTSTGLNEQFF
. TRBJ2-7 . TRBV6-1 TGTGCCAGCAGTGAACAGGCCCGATCCTACGAGCAGTACTTC CASSEQARSYEQYF
. TRBJ1-2 . TRBV13 TGTGCCAGCAGCTTGCAGGGAATCGGGGGCGGCTACACCTTC CASSLQGIGGGYTF
. TRBJ2-6 . TRBV12-2 TGTGCAAGTCGCTTATGGACCTCTGGGGCCAACGTCCTGACTTTC CASRLWTSGANVLTF
. TRBJ2-3 . TRBV2 TGTGCCACCCGAGGGAGCTTGCTCGCTCCGTATTTT CATRGSLLAPYF
TRBD1 TRBJ1-1 few TRBV19 TGTGCCAGTAGTATGAGGACAGGGATTGAAGCTTTCTTT CASSMRTGIEAFF
. TRBJ2-1 . TRBV2 TGTGCCAGCAGCGGCCTACCAAACAATGAGCAGTTCTTC CASSGLPNNEQFF
. TRBJ2-1 few TRBV7-8 TGTGCCAGCACCCGTGCTACTTCTGGCAATGAGCAGTTCTTC CASTRATSGNEQFF
TRBD2 TRBJ2-2 . TRBV11-2 TGTGCCAGCAGCTCCCGACTAGCGAGTTCCGGGGAGCTGTTTTTT CASSSRLASSGELFF
. TRBJ1-1 . TRBV19 TGTGCCAGTAGTACTACACAGGGCACTGAAGCTTTCTTT CASSTTQGTEAFF
. TRBJ2-7 . TRBV7-2 TGTGCCAGCAGCCCAAAGTGGCAGGGCTACGAGCAGTACTTC CASSPKWQGYEQYF
. TRBJ1-6 . TRBV27 TGTGCCAGCAGTTTAGAGGGGGGCCCCTATAATTCACCCCTCCACTTT CASSLEGGPYNSPLHF
TRBD1 TRBJ1-6 few TRBV27 TGTGCCAGCACCCCAAGCACAGGGGTACCTAATTCACCCCTCCACTTT CASTPSTGVPNSPLHF
. TRBJ1-5 once TRBV4-1 TGCGCCAGCAGCCGGGAGTGGTCCGGACACAATCAGCCCCAGCATTTT CASSREWSGHNQPQHF
. TRBJ1-4 . TRBV30 TGTGCCTGGAGGGGGGTTAGTGAAAAACTGTTTTTT CAWRGVSEKLFF
TRBD1 TRBJ1-5 . TRBV6-1 TGTGCCAGCAGGCCCGGGACAGGGGGTAATCAGCCCCAGCATTTT CASRPGTGGNQPQHF
TRBD2 TRBJ2-3 . TRBV7-6 TGTGCCAGCAGCCCAGGGACTAGCGGGGCCGGGAGTACGCAGTATTTT CASSPGTSGAGSTQYF
. TRBJ2-6 . TRBV7-6 TGTGCCAGCAGCTTGCAGGGGACTGGGGCCAACGTCCTGACTTTC CASSLQGTGANVLTF
. TRBJ2-2 . TRBV19 TGTGCCAGTAGTATTCAGGGGAACACCGGGGAGCTGTTTTTT CASSIQGNTGELFF
. TRBJ1-5 few TRBV2 TGTGCCAGCAGTGAAGCTCCGACAGCCTATCAGCCCCAGCATTTT CASSEAPTAYQPQHF
. TRBJ1-5 . TRBV28 TGTGCCACGGGGGTTGACAATCAGCCCCAGCATTTT CATGVDNQPQHF
. TRBJ1-3 . TRBV19 TGTGCCAGTAGTATACAGCTACGCTCTGGAAACACCATATATTTT CASSIQLRSGNTIYF
. TRBJ1-5 . TRBV10-2 TGCGCCAGCAGTGAGACAGGGAATCAGCCCCAGCATTTT CASSETGNQPQHF
. TRBJ2-3 . TRBV5-6 TGTGCCAGCAGCTTGGTCCGTAGCAGAAACACAGATACGCAGTATTTT CASSLVRSRNTDTQYF
. TRBJ2-5 once TRBV5-4 TGTGCCAGCAGCTTGGAAGGTCGGGAGACCCAGTACTTC CASSLEGRETQYF
. TRBJ1-4 . TRBV4-3 TGCGCCAGCAGCCAAGATGGCACAGGGTCAGGAAAACTGTTTTTT CASSQDGTGSGKLFF
TRBD1 TRBJ1-4 few TRBV20-1 TGCAGTGCCTACACAGGGGAAGTGCTGTTTTTT CSAYTGEVLFF
. TRBJ2-7 . TRBV27 TGTGCCAGCAGTTTATGGTCGGGGGAGTCCTACGAGCAGTACTTC CASSLWSGESYEQYF
. TRBJ2-1 . TRBV10-3 TGTGCCATCATGTCGGGGGCAAGCTCCTACAATGAGCAGTTCTTC CAIMSGASSYNEQFF
TRBD1 TRBJ1-6 . TRBV2 TGTGCCAGCAGGGGACAGCTTTATAATTCACCCCTCCACTTT CASRGQLYNSPLHF